This T cell receptor (beta chain) derives from a study of blood T cell repertoires in COVID-19. Profiled with immunoSEQ multiplex PCR; TCRdb holds only in-frame clones, not every one. The data hold about 69,000 clones, with under 85% observed a single time. Trimming stripped 4 bases from V and 4 bases from J, with 17 bases between. CDR1 and CDR2 from the germline V gene are SGHNT and YYREEE (reference sequence). This CDR3 has 16 residues. The sample consisted of peripheral blood. This rearrangement joins TRBV5-4 to TRBJ2-2; D perhaps matches TRBD2 (5 bases). This TCR came from a man aged 45 to 65 with COVID-19, enrolled during active disease. The CDR3 protein is CASSPVTGISTGELFF. CDR3 coding DNA: TGTGCCAGCAGCCCAGTAACCGGGATATCCACCGGGGAGCTGTTTTTT. Using reference TRBV5-4 and TRBJ2-2 for the parts outside the CDR3, the full variable domain is ETGVTQSPTHLIKTRGQQVTLRCSSQSGHNTVSWYQQALGQGPQFIFQYYREEENGRGNFPPRFSGLQFPNYSSELNVNALELDDSALYLCASSPVTGISTGELFFGEGSRLTVL.